These 8 T cell receptor beta chains were sequenced from one sample in a study of T cell clonotyping in hematopoietic cell transplantation. Time point denoted: recipient sample about 28 days before transplant, after cytoreduction. This table comes from immunoSEQ multiplex PCR, and its TCRdb copy is limited to in-frame clones, with some not included. The sample has about 21,000 clones, roughly 90% seen once. The sample in question was peripheral blood mononuclear cells, obtained before stem cell transplant. These receptors were collected from a man younger than 35 with biphenotypic leukemia. Some clones in this sample may be carry-over from other donors' samples.

This chain connects TRBV5-6 to TRBJ1-1, with 10 nucleotides matching TRBD1. There are 16 residues in the CDR3. V lost 4 bases, J lost 5 bases, and 11 bases stayed unmatched. Germline lookup yields CDR1 SGHDT and CDR2 YYEEEE. The CDR3: CASSPVPGQGRTEAFF. The CDR3 nucleotides are TGTGCCAGCAGCCCTGTCCCGGGACAGGGGAGGACTGAAGCTTTCTTT.

This clone was seen a few times. The chain employs TRBV6-4 and TRBJ1-1, with D uncertain. V lost 5 bases and J 1 base, leaving 8 bases between the germline ends. This CDR3 is 13 amino acids long. Germline CDR1 reads MRHNA; CDR2 reads SNTAGT. The DNA of the CDR3 is TGTGCCAGCAGTAATAACTGGAACACTGAAGCTTTCTTT. Residues: CASSNNWNTEAFF.

In this sample, this clone turned up a few times. This chain connects TRBV6-4 to TRBJ1-2; D is possibly TRBD1 (5 bases). This CDR3 region has 13 residues. The V gene's germline CDR1 is MRHNA and CDR2 SNTAGT. V lost 6 bases, J lost 3 bases, and 11 bases lay in between. The CDR3 region has the DNA TGTGCCAGCAGGGGGCCCGGGGACTATGGCTACACCTTC. Protein sequence: CASRGPGDYGYTF.

Only one count was recorded for this clone. The chain carries TRBV19 and TRBJ1-1, with a weak D call TRBD1 (6 bases). The germline gives CDR1 LNHDA, CDR2 SQIVND (reference sequence). With 4 bases removed from V and 5 bases from J, the gap between germline ends came to 11 bases. This CDR3 has 13 amino acids. Here the CDR3 reads CASSSSRGTEAFF. The DNA for the CDR3 is TGTGCCAGTAGTAGCTCGAGGGGGACTGAAGCTTTCTTT. Full variable domain (outside the CDR3, taken from reference TRBV19 and TRBJ1-1): DGGITQSPKYLFRKEGQNVTLSCEQNLNHDAMYWYRQDPGQGLRLIYYSQIVNDFQKGDIAEGYSVSREKKESFPLTVTSAQKNPTAFYLCASSSSRGTEAFFGQGTRLTVV.

This clone was seen a few times. The chain links TRBV2 to TRBJ2-7, with 7 bases that match TRBD1. V was pared by 9 bases and J by 1 base, with 3 bases of the junction left unmatched. From germline, CDR1 is SNHLY and CDR2 FYNNEI. The CDR3 consists of 12 residues. CDR3 bases: TGTGCCAGAGGGACAGCTTCCTACGAGCAGTACTTC. It encodes CARGTASYEQYF.

This chain connects TRBV7-8 to TRBJ2-7; weak D call: TRBD2 (5 bases). Germline CDR1 SGHVS, CDR2 FQNEAQ. V lost 5 bases to trimming and J lost 5 bases, with 16 bases between them. CDR3 length: 14 amino acids. CDR3 protein: CASSPPRGSHEQYF. DNA for the CDR3: TGTGCCAGCAGCCCACCCCGGGGATCCCACGAGCAGTACTTC.

This chain uses TRBV7-9 with TRBJ2-1; no clear D gene. The V gene's germline CDR1 is SEHNR and CDR2 FQNEAQ (reference sequence). The CDR3 is 14 amino acids. The V and J ends lost 2 bases and 1 base respectively, with 6 bases between them. The CDR3 DNA reads as TGTGCCAGCAGCTTACTAGGGTCCTACAATGAGCAGTTCTTC. Its protein is CASSLLGSYNEQFF.

The V gene is TRBV6-6, the J gene TRBJ2-3, with a tentative D call TRBD1 (7 bases). The germline V gene has CDR1 MNHNY and CDR2 SVGAGI (reference sequence). The CDR3 runs to 12 residues. CDR3 in amino acids: CESRGDTDTQYF. The CDR3, as DNA: TGTGAATCCAGGGGGGACACAGATACGCAGTATTTT.